The 26 T cell receptor beta chains in this list originate from one sample, sequenced in a study of cytomegalovirus exposure and HLA in healthy donors. Here immunoSEQ multiplex PCR was the method, and the copy in TCRdb shows in-frame clones only, minus some. The sample lists 200,000 to 250,000 clones; roughly 87% were seen once. Sequencing used PBMCs. All receptors come from a young man in good health and CMV-seropositive.

This chain connects TRBV6-6 to TRBJ2-1, with 14 positions matching TRBD2. CDR3 length: 15 amino acids. V lost 10 bases to trimming and J lost 8 bases; unmatched junction nucleotides: 10. Germline V lookup: CDR1 MNHNY, CDR2 SVGAGI (reference sequence). CDR3 coding DNA: TGTGCCATCGGGACTAGCGGGAGTAAAGGCGATGAGCAGTTCTTC. Protein product: CAIGTSGSKGDEQFF.

The chain uses TRBV11-2 and TRBJ2-4; D unclear. The length of the CDR3 is 17 residues. The V gene lost 0 bases and the J gene lost 0 bases, with 12 bases spanning the gap. Germline CDR1 reads SGHAT; CDR2 reads FQNNGV. As DNA, the CDR3 is TGTGCCAGCAGCTTAGATCCTCTACTACTAGCCAAAAACATTCAGTACTTC. Translated: CASSLDPLLLAKNIQYF.

The CDR3 DNA sequence: TGTGCCAGCAGTGATCCCACTAGCGGGAGGACCGGGGAGCTGTTTTTT. Protein sequence: CASSDPTSGRTGELFF. This rearrangement joins TRBV6-4 to TRBJ2-2; 12 nucleotides match TRBD2. The CDR3 has 16 amino acids. CDR1 and CDR2 (germline): MRHNA, SNTAGT. V dropped 3 bases and J dropped 5; count of bases not matched to a gene: 4.

The chain joins TRBV28 to TRBJ2-2, with D possibly TRBD1 on 5 matching bases. The ends were cut back, 7 bases at V and 3 bases at J, with 6 bases in the middle. The CDR3 is made up of 12 amino acids. Germline V gene data show CDR1 as MDHEN and CDR2 as SYDVKM. CDR3 sequence (DNA): TGTGCCAGCAAGGGGTACACCGGGGAGCTGTTTTTT. Protein sequence: CASKGYTGELFF.

CDR3 DNA sequence: TGTGCCAGCTCCCCAGGGCTATCAACTAATGAAAAACTGTTTTTT. Encoded protein: CASSPGLSTNEKLFF. This rearrangement joins TRBV18 to TRBJ1-4, with a tentative D call TRBD1 (5 bases). Between the trimmed V and J ends, which lost 6 bases and 0 bases, there was a span of 11 bases. Per the germline V gene, CDR1 is KGHSH and CDR2 is LQKENI. The CDR3 is 15 residues long.

This chain connects TRBV2 to TRBJ1-4, with D perhaps TRBD1 (6 bases). Germline-derived CDR1 and CDR2 are SNHLY and FYNNEI. Trimming removed 5 bases at V and 8 bases at J, with 12 bases between. The CDR3 consists of 13 residues. CDR3 bases: TGTGCCAGCAGTTACAGGGAAGGCGAAAAACTGTTTTTT. It specifies CASSYREGEKLFF.

The gene calls are TRBV27 and TRBJ2-7; D ambiguous. The CDR3 is 12 amino acids. Trimming stripped 6 bases from V and 6 bases from J, with 12 bases between. Germline V gene data show CDR1 as MNHEY and CDR2 as SMNVEV (reference sequence). CDR3 coding DNA: TGTGCCAGCAGCTCTCCGGGCGTCGAGCAGTACTTC. Its protein is CASSSPGVEQYF.

V is TRBV30 and J is TRBJ2-7, with 7 bases identical to TRBD1. V was pared by 8 bases and J by 8 bases, with 15 bases of the junction left unmatched. Germline V gives CDR1 GTSNPN, CDR2 SVGIG (reference sequence). This CDR3 region has 13 residues. The CDR3 reads CAGGETGSGKQYF. DNA of the CDR3: TGTGCCGGGGGTGAGACAGGGAGTGGAAAGCAGTACTTC.

The V call is TRBV19, the J call TRBJ1-5; maybe TRBD1 (6 bases). The CDR3 spans 16 residues. The germline gives CDR1 LNHDA, CDR2 SQIVND (reference sequence). V lost 4 bases and J 2 bases, leaving 15 bases between the germline ends. CDR3 DNA sequence: TGTGCCAGTAGTAATCCCGGGGGCCGGGGCAATCAGCCCCAGCATTTT. This sequence encodes CASSNPGGRGNQPQHF.

V and J are TRBV12-5 and TRBJ1-1, with TRBD1 matching over 9 bases. With 4 bases clipped from V and 1 base from J, the junction kept 1 base outside the gene matches. The CDR3 runs 14 residues. Germline CDR1 is LGHNT and CDR2 is FRNRAP. Written as DNA, the CDR3 is TGTGCTAGTGGTTGGACAGGGGAGAACACTGAAGCTTTCTTT. It is translated as CASGWTGENTEAFF.

Regarding this clone: Other DNA sequences of this sample code for an identical CDR3. V and J are TRBV7-9 and TRBJ2-3; no clear D. There are 11 residues in the CDR3. Germline values: CDR1 SEHNR, CDR2 FQNEAQ (reference sequence). Trimming removed 3 bases from V and 4 bases from J, with 2 bases in between. CDR3 DNA: TGTGCCAGCAGCTTCTCAGATACGCAGTATTTT. Amino acids: CASSFSDTQYF.

The genes are TRBV7-8 and TRBJ2-1, with D hard to call. CDR1 and CDR2 from the germline V gene are SGHVS and FQNEAQ. Trimming shortened V by 1 base and J by 2 bases, and 12 bases separated the two germline ends. This CDR3 region has 16 residues. As DNA, the CDR3 is TGTGCCAGCAGCTTAGACGCCCAGTCAGCCTACAATGAGCAGTTCTTC. As protein: CASSLDAQSAYNEQFF.

The chain couples TRBV19 to TRBJ2-3; D may be TRBD1 (5 bases). V dropped 3 bases and J dropped 0 bases, with 7 bases sitting between them. The CDR3 runs to 14 residues. Germline CDR1 reads LNHDA; CDR2 reads SQIVND (reference sequence). CDR3 amino acids: CASSITGSTDTQYF. The CDR3, as DNA: TGTGCCAGTAGTATTACAGGTAGCACAGATACGCAGTATTTT.

This chain uses TRBV7-6 with TRBJ2-7; D is unclear. Germline assignment: CDR1 SGHVS and CDR2 FNYEAQ. Trimming pared 5 bases from V and 4 bases from J, leaving 21 bases between. The CDR3 is made up of 16 amino acids. CDR3 protein: CASSPVGQPEDYEQYF. The CDR3 DNA follows: TGTGCCAGCAGCCCAGTAGGCCAGCCTGAGGATTACGAGCAGTACTTC.

This rearrangement joins TRBV2 to TRBJ1-2, with D possibly TRBD1 on 6 matching bases. With 8 bases removed from V and 0 bases from J, the gap between germline ends came to 16 bases. In germline, CDR1 is SNHLY, CDR2 FYNNEI. The CDR3 is made up of 15 amino acids. This CDR3 reads CASVSGTSPNYGYTF. Here the CDR3 DNA reads TGTGCCAGCGTCTCCGGGACATCTCCTAACTATGGCTACACCTTC. Together with reference TRBV2 and TRBJ1-2, the CDR3 gives the full variable domain: EPEVTQTPSHQVTQMGQEVILRCVPISNHLYFYWYRQILGQKVEFLVSFYNNEISEKSEIFDDQFSVERPDGSNFTLKIRSTKLEDSAMYFCASVSGTSPNYGYTFGSGTRLTVV.

The V call is TRBV11-2, the J call TRBJ1-2, with D possibly matching TRBD1 (5 bases). Trimming shortened V by 2 bases and J by 8 bases, and 15 bases separated the two germline ends. Germline V gene lookup returns CDR1 SGHAT and CDR2 FQNNGV. The CDR3 has 14 residues. CDR3 DNA sequence: TGTGCCAGCAGCTTATGGGGGTCAGGGAGCGGCTACACCTTC. Protein: CASSLWGSGSGYTF.

This clone has just a few counts. In the same sample, other DNA sequences code for this CDR3. The genes are TRBV29-1 and TRBJ1-1, with no clear D. The V end lost 6 bases, the J end lost 3 bases, and 5 bases lay between the germline ends. The CDR3 is 10 residues long. CDR1 and CDR2 from the germline V gene are SQVTM and ANQGSEA. Here the CDR3 reads CSVLDTEAFF. CDR3 nucleotides: TGCAGCGTCCTGGACACTGAAGCTTTCTTT.

This clone was detected a few times. The CDR3 reads CASGLGTSGRSSTDTQYF. CDR3 DNA sequence: TGTGCTAGTGGTTTGGGGACTAGCGGGAGGTCGTCCACAGATACGCAGTATTTT. The genes are TRBV12-5 and TRBJ2-3; 14 bases line up with TRBD2. Trimming removed 1 base from V and 2 bases from J; junction bases left unmatched: 5. CDR3 length: 18 residues. Per the germline V gene, CDR1 is LGHNT and CDR2 is FRNRAP.

The CDR3 region has the DNA TGTGCCAGCAGTTCGTCCGGGGTACAGGGGCAGTACTTC. Protein sequence: CASSSSGVQGQYF. The genes are TRBV6-6 and TRBJ2-7; TRBD1 is a possible D gene (6 bases). The CDR3 has 13 amino acids. The germline V and J ends were trimmed by 4 bases and 9 bases, with 16 bases remaining between them. Germline lookup yields CDR1 MNHNY and CDR2 SVGAGI (reference sequence).

The chain has TRBV6-5 and TRBJ2-1, with D possibly being TRBD1 or TRBD2 (6 bases each). The CDR3 is 15 amino acids. Trimming left V 5 bases short and J 3 bases short, with 14 bases between. CDR1 is MNHEY, CDR2 SVGAGI, per germline. CDR3 sequence reads: CASSGSEGGYNEQFF. As DNA, the CDR3 is TGTGCCAGCAGTGGGTCCGAGGGGGGCTACAATGAGCAGTTCTTC.

V gene TRBV30 combines with J gene TRBJ2-5; D gene uncertain. The CDR3 has 13 amino acids. V was shortened by 1 base and J by 1 base, with 7 bases between the two germline ends. The germline gives CDR1 GTSNPN, CDR2 SVGIG (reference sequence). CDR3 DNA: TGTGCCTGGAGTGCCCAGGTCCAAGAGACCCAGTACTTC. Protein sequence: CAWSAQVQETQYF.

V is TRBV29-1 and J is TRBJ1-2, with D hard to call. Trimming took off 2 bases at V and 8 bases at J, with 12 bases between the two ends. This CDR3 has 12 amino acids. Looked up from germline, CDR1 is SQVTM and CDR2 is ANQGSEA. This CDR3 reads CSVESPPEGYTF. The CDR3 DNA reads TGCAGCGTTGAATCGCCCCCGGAGGGCTACACCTTC.

The V and J genes are TRBV7-3 and TRBJ2-2; D call uncertain. Germline V gene sequence: CDR1 SGHTA, CDR2 FQGTGA. Trimming took off 6 bases at V and 1 base at J, with 9 bases between the two ends. CDR3 length: 14 amino acids. The CDR3 DNA follows: TGTGCCAGCAGGTCGAGTAGGAACACCGGGGAGCTGTTTTTT. It yields the protein CASRSSRNTGELFF.

The chain links TRBV28 to TRBJ1-5; TRBD1 might be the D (5 bases). This CDR3 has 13 residues. The germline CDR1 and CDR2 sequences are MDHEN and SYDVKM. V lost 5 bases and J lost 3, with 8 bases in between. As DNA, the CDR3 is TGTGCCAGCAGTAGGGGACCCAATCAGCCCCAGCATTTT. It is translated as CASSRGPNQPQHF. The whole variable domain, remainder taken from reference TRBV28 and TRBJ1-5, is DVKVTQSSRYLVKRTGEKVFLECVQDMDHENMFWYRQDPGLGLRLIYFSYDVKMKEKGDIPEGYSVSREKKERFSLILESASTNQTSMYLCASSRGPNQPQHFGDGTRLSIL.

The V and J genes are TRBV4-1 and TRBJ2-7; TRBD1 might be the D (7 bases). Germline CDR1 reads MGHRA; CDR2 reads YSYEKL. Between the trimmed V and J ends, which lost 3 bases and 1 base, there was a span of 10 bases. The CDR3 sequence is 14 residues long. The chain's CDR3 is CASSQAGQSYEQYF. DNA of the CDR3: TGCGCCAGCAGCCAGGCGGGACAGTCCTACGAGCAGTACTTC.

V gene TRBV5-1 combines with J gene TRBJ2-1; TRBD1 or TRBD2 may be the D gene (7 bases each). The CDR3 is 16 residues long. Germline CDR1 SGHRS, CDR2 YFSETQ. Trimming left V 4 bases short and J 8 bases short, with 22 bases between. For the CDR3, the DNA is TGCGCCAGCAGCCTCGGGGAGGGGGCGCGTAGGGATGAGCAGTTCTTC. Translation gives CASSLGEGARRDEQFF. Combining the CDR3 with reference TRBV5-1 and TRBJ2-1 gives the whole variable domain KAGVTQTPRYLIKTRGQQVTLSCSPISGHRSVSWYQQTPGQGLQFLFEYFSETQRNKGNFPGRFSGRQFSNSRSEMNVSTLELGDSALYLCASSLGEGARRDEQFFGPGTRLTVL.